These T cell receptor beta chains were read from a single sample in a study of cytomegalovirus exposure and HLA in healthy donors. This table comes from immunoSEQ multiplex PCR, and its TCRdb copy is limited to in-frame clones, with some not included. The data show about 65,000 clones, less than 65% seen once. Material: PBMCs. The origin of the receptors is a young man in good health and CMV-seronegative. CDR3s include the opening cysteine and the closing phenylalanine or tryptophan. Fields, in order: D gene, V gene, J gene, clone size, CDR3 protein, CDR3 DNA. D genes are given only for firm matches. Some rows mark clone size as missing; the rest say once, few, many or name a class of expanded clone.

>-|TRBV27|TRBJ1-2|few
CASSSDSFDTGWGYYGYTF
TGTGCCAGCAGTTCCGACTCCTTCGATACAGGTTGGGGCTACTATGGCTACACCTTC
>TRBD1|TRBV29-1|TRBJ2-6|few
CSVEEFVGQGLLPGANVLTF
TGCAGCGTTGAAGAATTCGTGGGACAGGGCTTATTACCTGGGGCCAACGTCCTGACTTTC
>TRBD1|TRBV6-6|TRBJ2-5|-
CASSYGDRGPETQYF
TGTGCCAGCAGTTACGGGGACAGGGGGCCTGAGACCCAGTACTTC
>-|TRBV5-6|TRBJ1-2|-
CASSLDPGYGYTF
TGTGCCAGCAGCTTGGACCCGGGGTATGGCTACACCTTC
>TRBD1|TRBV9|TRBJ1-1|once
CASSVAPDRDGTEAFF
TGTGCCAGCAGCGTAGCTCCGGACAGGGACGGAACTGAAGCTTTCTTT
>TRBD2|TRBV7-8|TRBJ2-1|-
CASSLAGGDEQFF
TGTGCCAGCAGCTTGGCGGGGGGCGATGAGCAGTTCTTC
>TRBD1|TRBV18|TRBJ2-1|-
CASSQEDRGYGNEQFF
TGTGCCAGCTCACAAGAAGACAGGGGGTATGGCAATGAGCAGTTCTTC
>TRBD1|TRBV7-6|TRBJ1-2|-
CASSSEQTGARAYTF
TGTGCCAGCAGCTCGGAACAAACAGGGGCCCGCGCCTACACCTTC
>-|TRBV30|TRBJ1-1|few
CAWTLTGLRDTEAFF
TGTGCCTGGACCCTGACAGGTTTGAGGGACACTGAAGCTTTCTTT
>-|TRBV6-5|TRBJ2-2|-
CASSYSYGVGELFF
TGTGCCAGCAGTTACTCGTACGGGGTCGGGGAGCTGTTTTTT
>-|TRBV5-1|TRBJ2-7|-
CASSLDEFGGYEQYF
TGCGCCAGCAGCTTGGACGAATTCGGGGGCTACGAGCAGTACTTC
>-|TRBV6-5|TRBJ2-7|-
CASSYDDRRAYEQYF
TGTGCCAGCAGTTATGATGACAGGCGGGCTTACGAGCAGTACTTC
>TRBD1|TRBV5-1|TRBJ1-2|-
CASSLSPGTGSNYGYTF
TGCGCCAGCAGCTTGTCGCCAGGGACAGGGAGTAACTATGGCTACACCTTC
>-|TRBV14|TRBJ1-2|-
CASSQQDKIYGYTF
TGTGCCAGCAGCCAGCAGGACAAGATCTATGGCTACACCTTC
>-|TRBV15|TRBJ2-3|-
CATSRDLQDTQYF
TGTGCCACCAGCAGAGATCTGCAGGATACGCAGTATTTT
>TRBD1|TRBV11-2|TRBJ1-1|-
CASSPMDRGGTEAFF
TGTGCCAGCAGCCCCATGGACAGGGGGGGCACTGAAGCTTTCTTT
>TRBD1|TRBV10-3|TRBJ1-5|-
CAISSTGDSNQPQHF
TGTGCCATCAGTTCGACAGGGGATAGCAATCAGCCCCAGCATTTT
>-|TRBV5-1|TRBJ2-7|-
CASSPSSSYEQYF
TGCGCCAGCAGCCCGTCCAGCTCCTACGAGCAGTACTTC
>TRBD1|TRBV11-2|TRBJ2-7|-
CASSPFSTGQGLEQYF
TGTGCCAGCAGCCCGTTTTCAACAGGACAGGGCCTGGAGCAGTACTTC
>-|TRBV7-2|TRBJ1-3|once
CASSLRGVNGNTIYF
TGTGCCAGCAGCCTCCGGGGGGTTAATGGAAACACCATATATTTT
>-|TRBV4-1|TRBJ1-3|-
CASSQVVQEGGNTIYF
TGCGCCAGCAGCCAAGTCGTCCAGGAGGGGGGAAACACCATATATTTT
>-|TRBV5-1|TRBJ2-3|once
CASSLSPGDTQYF
TGCGCCAGCAGCTTGAGCCCGGGAGATACGCAGTATTTT
>TRBD2|TRBV4-1|TRBJ2-5|few
CASSPGLEETQYF
TGCGCCAGCAGCCCCGGACTAGAAGAGACCCAGTACTTC
>-|TRBV30|TRBJ1-3|-
CAWSVPRTAYSGNTIYF
TGTGCCTGGAGCGTACCCCGAACCGCCTACTCTGGAAACACCATATATTTT
>-|TRBV5-1|TRBJ2-5|-
CASSLEGYGGEETQYF
TGCGCCAGCAGCTTGGAGGGATATGGTGGGGAGGAGACCCAGTACTTC
>TRBD1|TRBV29-1|TRBJ1-2|-
CSALGQIYGYTF
TGCAGCGCCCTGGGACAGATTTATGGCTACACCTTC
>-|TRBV6-1|TRBJ1-1|few
CASSEWSGAGYEAFF
TGTGCCAGCAGTGAATGGTCAGGGGCCGGATATGAAGCTTTCTTT
>TRBD1|TRBV9|TRBJ2-3|once
CASSYSNIDRGTQYF
TGTGCCAGCAGCTACTCGAACATAGACAGGGGTACGCAGTATTTT
>-|TRBV27|TRBJ2-3|-
CASSFVRPTDTQYF
TGTGCCAGCAGTTTTGTCAGGCCCACAGATACGCAGTATTTT
>-|TRBV5-4|TRBJ1-2|-
CAFGGEAYGYTF
TGTGCCTTTGGGGGGGAGGCCTATGGCTACACCTTC
>TRBD1|TRBV5-1|TRBJ2-5|few
CASSLAFDRDQETQYF
TGCGCCAGCAGCTTGGCCTTCGACAGGGACCAAGAGACCCAGTACTTC
>TRBD1|TRBV11-2|TRBJ1-1|few
CASIRQGALATEAFF
TGTGCCAGCATCCGACAGGGGGCGCTGGCCACTGAAGCTTTCTTT
>-|TRBV6-5|TRBJ1-3|few
CASSYSPRNTIYF
TGTGCCAGCAGTTATTCTCCGCGGAACACCATATATTTT
>TRBD1|TRBV5-6|TRBJ2-6|-
CASSARQGSGANVLTF
TGTGCCAGCAGCGCCAGACAGGGCTCTGGGGCCAACGTCCTGACTTTC
>-|TRBV6-5|TRBJ2-7|-
CASSPTSLEQYF
TGCGCCAGCAGTCCCACTTCTCTCGAGCAGTACTTC
>-|TRBV29-1|TRBJ2-4|few
CSAGAGDKNIQYF
TGCAGCGCTGGGGCAGGGGACAAAAACATTCAGTACTTC
>TRBD1|TRBV4-1|TRBJ1-1|few
CASSQDRGLRAFF
TGCGCCAGCAGCCAGGACAGGGGGCTGCGGGCTTTCTTT
>TRBD1|TRBV27|TRBJ1-6|few
CASKSGTANSPLHF
TGTGCCAGCAAATCCGGGACAGCTAATTCACCCCTCCACTTT